Shown below are 19 T cell receptor beta chains from a single sample sequenced in a study of brain metastases from non-small cell lung cancer (dated by TCRdb to between 2019 and 2020). The library was made by the immunoSEQ multiplex PCR assay. TCRdb carries this immuneACCESS record with in-frame sequences only. Its versions omit some clonotypes, under half of them owing to an unresolved V gene in the studies checked, with the rest unexplained. The sample contains some 4,300 clones, approximately 85% of them found a single time. Of the sample, about 5.4% is held by the ten largest clones. Sequenced: primary lung tumor tissue. Per the publication, the cell subset or site label means: primary lung tumor paired with brain metastasis. Every receptor here comes from a donor aged 40 or over with non-small cell lung cancer.

Here the CDR3 DNA reads TGTGCCAGCAGTTTATTGGGGACACTTAGCAATCAGCCCCAGCATTTT. Encoded protein: CASSLLGTLSNQPQHF. The chain combines TRBV28 with TRBJ1-5; the D gene is possibly TRBD1 (6 bases). This CDR3 has 16 residues. V was pared by 1 base and J by 0 bases, with 10 bases between. The germline gives CDR1 MDHEN, CDR2 SYDVKM. Combining the CDR3 with reference TRBV28 and TRBJ1-5 gives the whole variable domain DVKVTQSSRYLVKRTGEKVFLECVQDMDHENMFWYRQDPGLGLRLIYFSYDVKMKEKGDIPEGYSVSREKKERFSLILESASTNQTSMYLCASSLLGTLSNQPQHFGDGTRLSIL.

The V call is TRBV19, the J call TRBJ2-7; 8 bases map to TRBD1. From germline, CDR1 is LNHDA and CDR2 SQIVND (reference sequence). V lost 6 bases and J lost 5; bases outside the gene matches: 12. CDR3 length: 15 residues. The CDR3 reads CASSPGQGRQHEQYF. DNA of the CDR3: TGTGCCAGTAGCCCCGGACAGGGCCGCCAACACGAGCAGTACTTC.

A single count supports this clone. The identical CDR3 is also encoded by other nucleotide sequences in the sample. The genes are TRBV7-2 and TRBJ2-7, with D possibly being TRBD2 (5 bases). V was trimmed by 2 bases and J by 3 bases, leaving 8 bases between them. The CDR3 is 13 amino acids. CDR1 is SGHTA, CDR2 FQGNSA, per germline. CDR3 DNA: TGTGCCAGCAGCTTACCGGGGAGCTACGAGCAGTACTTC. Translating gives CASSLPGSYEQYF.

This clone has more than one count but fewer than ten. The chain has TRBV25-1 and TRBJ1-4; no definite D call. The V and J ends lost 5 bases and 0 bases respectively, with 10 bases between them. The CDR3 totals 15 residues. Germline CDR1 reads MGHDK; CDR2 reads SYGVNS. CDR3 bases: TGTGCCAGCAGTCCCCCCCTGGCAACTAATGAAAAACTGTTTTTT. This gives the protein CASSPPLATNEKLFF.

This clone has only one observation. The J gene is TRBJ2-1, the V gene TRBV18; 11 bases map to TRBD1. The CDR3 consists of 16 residues. Germline V CDR1 and CDR2: KGHSH, LQKENI. The V and J ends lost 3 bases and 3 bases, in that order; junction bases with no gene match: 4. CDR3 region: CASSPPGQGVYNEQFF. The CDR3 coding sequence is TGTGCCAGCTCACCGCCGGGACAGGGGGTCTACAATGAGCAGTTCTTC.

This clone was found once. This chain links TRBV15 with TRBJ2-5, with D possibly being TRBD2 (6 bases). The V gene's germline CDR1 is LNHNV and CDR2 YYDKDF (reference sequence). The V end lost 0 bases, the J end lost 5 bases, and 13 bases lay between the germline ends. This CDR3 is 15 amino acids long. The CDR3 sequence is CATSRDPGGRETQYF. CDR3 DNA sequence: TGTGCCACCAGCAGAGATCCTGGAGGGAGGGAGACCCAGTACTTC. Together with reference TRBV15 and TRBJ2-5, the CDR3 gives the full variable domain: DAMVIQNPRYQVTQFGKPVTLSCSQTLNHNVMYWYQQKSSQAPKLLFHYYDKDFNNEADTPDNFQSRRPNTSFCFLDIRSPGLGDTAMYLCATSRDPGGRETQYFGPGTRLLVL.

The rearrangement joins TRBV18 to TRBJ2-7; no clear D. Germline CDR1 KGHSH, CDR2 LQKENI. V was trimmed by 3 bases and J by 0 bases, leaving 6 bases between them. The CDR3 runs 13 residues. CDR3 nucleotides: TGTGCCAGCTCACCCGGAAGCTCCTACGAGCAGTACTTC. It is translated as CASSPGSSYEQYF.

The chain combines TRBV2 with TRBJ2-7; D is perhaps TRBD2 (5 bases). Germline V gene data show CDR1 as SNHLY and CDR2 as FYNNEI. Deletions cut 3 bases from V and 7 bases from J, with 13 bases between. The CDR3 is made up of 13 amino acids. The CDR3 is CASSEGLPGEQYF. The CDR3, as DNA: TGTGCCAGCAGTGAGGGCCTACCGGGAGAGCAGTACTTC.

This chain joins TRBV14 and TRBJ2-5; the D is unclear. Germline CDR1 reads SGHDN; CDR2 reads FVKESK. The CDR3 has 13 residues. Deletions cut 3 bases from V and 5 bases from J, with 10 bases between. CDR3 region: CASSHFVGETQYF. CDR3 nucleotides: TGTGCCAGCAGCCATTTTGTGGGGGAGACCCAGTACTTC.

This clone is termed large. V gene TRBV10-1 combines with J gene TRBJ1-1; D is undetermined. The V gene's germline CDR1 is WNHNN and CDR2 SYGVQD (reference sequence). Trimming took off 0 bases at V and 0 bases at J, with 11 bases between the two ends. The CDR3 spans 16 residues. Here the CDR3 DNA reads TGCGCCAGCAGTGAGTCTCCACGGCCCTTGAACACTGAAGCTTTCTTT. It codes for CASSESPRPLNTEAFF.

This clone was found a few times. The V and J genes are TRBV7-9 and TRBJ2-5; 7 bases agree with TRBD2. This CDR3 contains 15 residues. V gave up 2 bases and J gave up 4 bases; unmatched junction bases: 7. Germline lookup yields CDR1 SEHNR and CDR2 FQNEAQ (reference sequence). The CDR3 protein is CASSLLGIAGETQYF. CDR3 nucleotides: TGTGCCAGCAGCTTATTAGGGATAGCGGGAGAGACCCAGTACTTC.

V gene TRBV6-1 combines with J gene TRBJ1-2, with D possibly being TRBD1 (6 bases). The CDR3 is made up of 14 amino acids. CDR1 is MNHNS and CDR2 is SASEGT in the germline V gene. Trimming pared 6 bases from V and 5 bases from J, leaving 16 bases between. CDR3 in amino acids: CASRTGTGTYGYTF. Written as DNA, the CDR3 is TGTGCCAGCAGAACAGGGACGGGGACATATGGCTACACCTTC.

This chain uses TRBV25-1 with TRBJ2-7, with D perhaps matching TRBD1 (6 bases). V shed 2 bases and J shed 3 bases, with 17 bases lying between them. The CDR3 extends over 16 amino acids. Germline V gene sequence: CDR1 MGHDK, CDR2 SYGVNS. CDR3 DNA sequence: TGTGCCAGCAGTGAACTAAAACAGGGTGGATACTACGAGCAGTACTTC. Its translation is CASSELKQGGYYEQYF.

The chain recombines TRBV5-1 with TRBJ1-4; 9 nucleotides align to TRBD1. Germline V gene sequence: CDR1 SGHRS, CDR2 YFSETQ. CDR3 length equals 15 residues. The trim removed 4 bases at V and 5 bases at J, leaving 6 bases unmatched. CDR3 loop: CASSATGTGNEKLFF. For the CDR3, the DNA is TGCGCCAGCAGCGCCACCGGGACAGGGAATGAAAAACTGTTTTTT.

The genes are TRBV28 and TRBJ2-1; 13 bases agree with TRBD2. The CDR3 spans 16 residues. Germline V gives CDR1 MDHEN, CDR2 SYDVKM. The V gene end was trimmed by 4 bases and the J gene end by 7 bases; junction bases not matched to a gene: 7. CDR3 in DNA: TGTGCCAGCAGTTCAAGGACTAGCGGGAGAATGAATGAGCAGTTCTTC. Translation gives CASSSRTSGRMNEQFF. The complete variable domain, with remaining parts taken from reference TRBV28 and TRBJ2-1, reads DVKVTQSSRYLVKRTGEKVFLECVQDMDHENMFWYRQDPGLGLRLIYFSYDVKMKEKGDIPEGYSVSREKKERFSLILESASTNQTSMYLCASSSRTSGRMNEQFFGPGTRLTVL.

The J gene is TRBJ2-2, the V gene TRBV18, with TRBD2 as a possible D gene (5 bases). Germline lookup yields CDR1 KGHSH and CDR2 LQKENI. CDR3 length: 15 amino acids. The V end lost 1 base, the J end lost 6 bases, and 12 bases lay between the germline ends. The CDR3 reads CASSPQRAGAGELFF. DNA of the CDR3: TGTGCCAGCTCACCACAGAGGGCAGGCGCCGGGGAGCTGTTTTTT.

The V and J genes are TRBV19 and TRBJ2-3, with D perhaps TRBD1 (6 bases). The V and J ends lost 5 bases and 6 bases respectively, with 12 bases between them. Germline CDR1 reads LNHDA; CDR2 reads SQIVND (reference sequence). CDR3 length equals 13 residues. CDR3 loop: CASSPSRGDTQYF. CDR3 sequence (DNA): TGTGCCAGTAGTCCAAGCAGGGGTGATACGCAGTATTTT. The full variable domain, its missing parts supplied by reference TRBV19 and TRBJ2-3, is DGGITQSPKYLFRKEGQNVTLSCEQNLNHDAMYWYRQDPGQGLRLIYYSQIVNDFQKGDIAEGYSVSREKKESFPLTVTSAQKNPTAFYLCASSPSRGDTQYFGPGTRLTVL.

The chain has TRBV19 and TRBJ2-3; D is unclear. V was pared by 6 bases and J by 1 base, with 8 bases between. Germline CDR1 and CDR2: LNHDA and SQIVND (reference sequence). The CDR3 totals 13 residues. The CDR3 DNA follows: TGTGCCAGTAGGCCGGCGGGCACAGATACGCAGTATTTT. Its translation: CASRPAGTDTQYF.

The chain carries TRBV5-1 and TRBJ1-4; no clear D gene. Germline-derived CDR1 and CDR2 are SGHRS and YFSETQ. Trimming cost V 5 bases and J 1 base, with 9 bases left between them. This CDR3 is 14 amino acids long. The CDR3 region has the DNA TGCGCCAGCAGTACCCTAGGAACTAATGAAAAACTGTTTTTT. Protein product: CASSTLGTNEKLFF.